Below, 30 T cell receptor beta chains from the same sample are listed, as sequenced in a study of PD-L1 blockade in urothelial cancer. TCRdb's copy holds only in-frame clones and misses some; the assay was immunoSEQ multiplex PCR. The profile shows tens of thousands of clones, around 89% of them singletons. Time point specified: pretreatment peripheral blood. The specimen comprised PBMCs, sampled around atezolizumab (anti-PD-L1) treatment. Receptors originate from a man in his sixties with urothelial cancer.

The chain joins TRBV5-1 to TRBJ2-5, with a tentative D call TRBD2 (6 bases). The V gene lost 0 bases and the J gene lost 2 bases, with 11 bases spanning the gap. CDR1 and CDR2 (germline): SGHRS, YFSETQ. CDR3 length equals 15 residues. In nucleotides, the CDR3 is TGCGCCAGCAGCTTGGCCGGGAGAGATCAAGAGACCCAGTACTTC. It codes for CASSLAGRDQETQYF.

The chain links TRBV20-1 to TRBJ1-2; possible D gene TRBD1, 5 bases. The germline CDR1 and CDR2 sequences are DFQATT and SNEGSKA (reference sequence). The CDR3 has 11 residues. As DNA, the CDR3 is TGCGGGGGATCGGGAGCGGACGGCTACACCTTC. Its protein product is CGGSGADGYTF.

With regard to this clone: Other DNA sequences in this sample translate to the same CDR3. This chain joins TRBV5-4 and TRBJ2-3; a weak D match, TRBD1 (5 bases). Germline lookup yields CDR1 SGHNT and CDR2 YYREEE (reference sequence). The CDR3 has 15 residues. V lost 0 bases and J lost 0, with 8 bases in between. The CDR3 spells CASSLGQLSTDTQYF. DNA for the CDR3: TGTGCCAGCAGCTTGGGACAGCTGAGCACAGATACGCAGTATTTT.

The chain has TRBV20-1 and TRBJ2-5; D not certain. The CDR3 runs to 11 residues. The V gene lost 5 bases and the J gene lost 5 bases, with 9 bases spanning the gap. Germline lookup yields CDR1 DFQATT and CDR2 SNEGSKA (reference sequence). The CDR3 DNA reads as TGCAGTGCTTCCCCGGAGGAGACCCAGTACTTC. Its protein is CSASPEETQYF.

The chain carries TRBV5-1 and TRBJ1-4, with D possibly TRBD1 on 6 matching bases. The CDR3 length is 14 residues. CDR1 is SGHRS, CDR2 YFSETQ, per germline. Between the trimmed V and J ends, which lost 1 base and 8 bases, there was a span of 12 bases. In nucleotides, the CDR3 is TGCGCCAGCAGCTTGTCGCGGGGGCGCGAAAAACTGTTTTTT. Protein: CASSLSRGREKLFF.

This chain's CDR3 is CASSLEGTSVYEQFF. The DNA for the CDR3 is TGTGCCAGCAGCTTAGAAGGGACTAGTGTCTATGAGCAGTTCTTC. The chain is built from TRBV7-3 and TRBJ2-1; 8 bases agree with TRBD2. CDR1 is SGHTA and CDR2 is FQGTGA in the germline V gene. V gave up 2 bases and J gave up 8 bases; unmatched junction bases: 8. This CDR3 is built from 15 residues. Supplemented by reference TRBV7-3 and TRBJ2-1, the full variable domain reads GAGVSQTPSNKVTEKGKYVELRCDPISGHTALYWYRQSLGQGPEFLIYFQGTGAADDSGLPNDRFFAVRPEGSVSTLKIQRTERGDSAVYLCASSLEGTSVYEQFFGPGTRLTVL.

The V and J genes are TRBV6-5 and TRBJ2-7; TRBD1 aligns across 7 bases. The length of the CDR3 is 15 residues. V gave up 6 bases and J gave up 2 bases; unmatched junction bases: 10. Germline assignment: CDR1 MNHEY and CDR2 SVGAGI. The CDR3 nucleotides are TGTGCCAGCAGGGAGCAGGGGGATCAGACCTACGAGCAGTACTTC. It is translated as CASREQGDQTYEQYF.

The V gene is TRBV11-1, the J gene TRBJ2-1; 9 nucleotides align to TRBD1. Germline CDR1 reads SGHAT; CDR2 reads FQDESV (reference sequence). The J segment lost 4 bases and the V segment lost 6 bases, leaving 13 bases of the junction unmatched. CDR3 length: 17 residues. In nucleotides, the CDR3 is TGTGCCAGCAGGCCGGGACAGGGATACTTTTCTTACAATGAGCAGTTCTTC. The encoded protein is CASRPGQGYFSYNEQFF.

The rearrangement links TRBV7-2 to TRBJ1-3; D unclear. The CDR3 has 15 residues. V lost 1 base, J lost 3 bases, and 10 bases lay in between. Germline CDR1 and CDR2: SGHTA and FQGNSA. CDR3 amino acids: CASSLVSGSGNTIYF. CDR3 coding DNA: TGTGCCAGCAGCTTAGTGTCTGGGAGTGGAAACACCATATATTTT.

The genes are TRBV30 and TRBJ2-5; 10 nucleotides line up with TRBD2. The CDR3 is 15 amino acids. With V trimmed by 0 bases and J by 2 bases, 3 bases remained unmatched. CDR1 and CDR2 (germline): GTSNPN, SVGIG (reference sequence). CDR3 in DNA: TGTGCCTGGAGTGTAGCTAGCGGGAGACAAGAGACCCAGTACTTC. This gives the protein CAWSVASGRQETQYF.

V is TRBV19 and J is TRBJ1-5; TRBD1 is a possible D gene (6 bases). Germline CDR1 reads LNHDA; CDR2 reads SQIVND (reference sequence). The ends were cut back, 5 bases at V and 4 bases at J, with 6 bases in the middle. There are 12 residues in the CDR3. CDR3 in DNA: TGTGCCAGTAGTGGACAGAATCAGCCCCAGCATTTT. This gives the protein CASSGQNQPQHF.

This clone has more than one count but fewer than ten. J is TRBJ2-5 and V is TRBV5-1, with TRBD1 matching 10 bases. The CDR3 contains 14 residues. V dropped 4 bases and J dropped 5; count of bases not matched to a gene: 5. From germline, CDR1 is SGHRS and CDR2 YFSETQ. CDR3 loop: CASSPGQGVETQYF. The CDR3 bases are TGCGCCAGCAGCCCAGGACAGGGGGTTGAGACCCAGTACTTC.

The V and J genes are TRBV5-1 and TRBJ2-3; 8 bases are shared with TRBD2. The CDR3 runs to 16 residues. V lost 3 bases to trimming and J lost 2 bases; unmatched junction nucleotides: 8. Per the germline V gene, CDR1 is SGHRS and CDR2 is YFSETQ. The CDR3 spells CASSSAGRGATDTQYF. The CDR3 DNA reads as TGCGCCAGCAGCTCGGCGGGGCGGGGGGCCACAGATACGCAGTATTTT.

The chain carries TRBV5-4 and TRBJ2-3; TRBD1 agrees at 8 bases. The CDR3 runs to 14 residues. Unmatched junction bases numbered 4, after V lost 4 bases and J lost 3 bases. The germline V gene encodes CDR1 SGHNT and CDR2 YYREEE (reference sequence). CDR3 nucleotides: TGTGCCAGCAGCACCGGACAGGGTACAGATACGCAGTATTTT. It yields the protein CASSTGQGTDTQYF.

CDR3 residues: CASSPMTGVDTGELFF. Here the CDR3 DNA reads TGTGCCAGCTCACCCATGACAGGGGTGGACACCGGGGAGCTGTTTTTT. The J gene is TRBJ2-2, the V gene TRBV18, with TRBD1 matching over 8 bases. CDR1 and CDR2 (germline): KGHSH, LQKENI. The J segment lost 3 bases and the V segment lost 3 bases, leaving 6 bases of the junction unmatched. The CDR3 runs to 16 residues.

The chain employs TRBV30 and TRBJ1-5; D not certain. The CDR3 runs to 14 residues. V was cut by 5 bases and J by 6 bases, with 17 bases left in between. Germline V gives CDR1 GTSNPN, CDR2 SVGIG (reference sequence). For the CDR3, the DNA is TGTGCCTGGGACCAGGCGCGGGGAAGTCAGCCCCAGCATTTT. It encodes CAWDQARGSQPQHF.

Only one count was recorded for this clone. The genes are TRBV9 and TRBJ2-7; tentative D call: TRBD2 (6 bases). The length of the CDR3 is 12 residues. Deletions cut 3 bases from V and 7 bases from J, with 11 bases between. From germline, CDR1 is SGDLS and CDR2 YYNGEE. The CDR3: CASSGTKGEQYF. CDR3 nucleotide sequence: TGTGCCAGCAGCGGGACTAAGGGTGAGCAGTACTTC.

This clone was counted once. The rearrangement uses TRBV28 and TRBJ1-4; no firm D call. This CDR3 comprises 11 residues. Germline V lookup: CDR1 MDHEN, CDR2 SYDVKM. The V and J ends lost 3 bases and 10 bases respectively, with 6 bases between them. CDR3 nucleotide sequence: TGTGCCAGCAGTTTTGAGCGAAAACTGTTTTTT. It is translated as CASSFERKLFF. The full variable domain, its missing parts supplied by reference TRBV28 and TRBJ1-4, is DVKVTQSSRYLVKRTGEKVFLECVQDMDHENMFWYRQDPGLGLRLIYFSYDVKMKEKGDIPEGYSVSREKKERFSLILESASTNQTSMYLCASSFERKLFFGSGTQLSVL.

CDR3 DNA sequence: TGTGCCAGCAGATCGACAGGGGAGGGAGAGACCCAGTACTTC. Protein product: CASRSTGEGETQYF. The chain couples TRBV5-4 to TRBJ2-5, with D possibly being TRBD1 (8 bases). Per germline, CDR1 SGHNT and CDR2 YYREEE (reference sequence). V lost 5 bases and J 4 bases, leaving 15 bases between the germline ends. The CDR3 is 14 residues long.

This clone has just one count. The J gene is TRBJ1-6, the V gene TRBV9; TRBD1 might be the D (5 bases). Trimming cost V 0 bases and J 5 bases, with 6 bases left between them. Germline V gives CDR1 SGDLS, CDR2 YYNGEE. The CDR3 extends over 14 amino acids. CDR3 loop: CASSVAGNNSPLHF. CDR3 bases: TGTGCCAGCAGCGTAGCAGGGAATAATTCACCCCTCCACTTT.

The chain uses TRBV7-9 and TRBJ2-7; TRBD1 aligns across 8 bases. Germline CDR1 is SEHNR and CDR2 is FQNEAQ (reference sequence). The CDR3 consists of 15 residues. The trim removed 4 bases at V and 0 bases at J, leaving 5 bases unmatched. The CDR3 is CASSSWTGSSYEQYF. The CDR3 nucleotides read TGTGCCAGCAGCTCTTGGACAGGGAGCTCCTACGAGCAGTACTTC.

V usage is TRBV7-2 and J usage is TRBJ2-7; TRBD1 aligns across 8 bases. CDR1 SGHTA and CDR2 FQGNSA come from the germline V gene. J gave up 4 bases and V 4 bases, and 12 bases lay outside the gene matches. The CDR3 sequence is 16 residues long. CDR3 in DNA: TGTGCCAGCAGCTCTAAGACAGGGGCGTGGGGGTACGAGCAGTACTTC. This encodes CASSSKTGAWGYEQYF.

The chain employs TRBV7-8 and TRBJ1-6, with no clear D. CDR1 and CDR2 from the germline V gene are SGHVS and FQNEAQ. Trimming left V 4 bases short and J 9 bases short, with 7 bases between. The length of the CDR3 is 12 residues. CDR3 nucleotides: TGTGCCAGCAGCTCTTCCGGTTCACCCCTCCACTTT. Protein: CASSSSGSPLHF.

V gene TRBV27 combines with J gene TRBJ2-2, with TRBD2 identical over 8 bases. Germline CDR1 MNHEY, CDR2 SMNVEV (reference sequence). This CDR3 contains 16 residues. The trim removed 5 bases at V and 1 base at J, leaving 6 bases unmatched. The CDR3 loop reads CASSRGGPRNTGELFF. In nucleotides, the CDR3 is TGTGCCAGCAGTCGGGGGGGGCCCCGGAACACCGGGGAGCTGTTTTTT.

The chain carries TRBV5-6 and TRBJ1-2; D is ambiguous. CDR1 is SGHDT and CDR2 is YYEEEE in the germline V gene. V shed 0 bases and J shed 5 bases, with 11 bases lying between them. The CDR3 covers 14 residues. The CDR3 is CASSLATGGYGYTF. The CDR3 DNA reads TGTGCCAGCAGCTTGGCCACGGGTGGGTATGGCTACACCTTC.

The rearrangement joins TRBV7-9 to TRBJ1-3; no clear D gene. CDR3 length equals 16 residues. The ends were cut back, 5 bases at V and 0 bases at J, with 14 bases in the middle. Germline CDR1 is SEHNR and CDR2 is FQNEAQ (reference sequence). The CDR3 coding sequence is TGTGCCAGCAGCCCCCGCGGTGGCAGCTCTGGAAACACCATATATTTT. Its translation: CASSPRGGSSGNTIYF.

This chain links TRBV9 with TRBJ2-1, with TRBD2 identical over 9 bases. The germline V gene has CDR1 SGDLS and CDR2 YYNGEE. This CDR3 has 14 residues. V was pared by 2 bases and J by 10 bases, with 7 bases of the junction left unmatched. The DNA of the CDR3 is TGTGCCAGCAGCGTTATAGCGGGAGCAAAAGAGCAGTTCTTC. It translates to CASSVIAGAKEQFF.

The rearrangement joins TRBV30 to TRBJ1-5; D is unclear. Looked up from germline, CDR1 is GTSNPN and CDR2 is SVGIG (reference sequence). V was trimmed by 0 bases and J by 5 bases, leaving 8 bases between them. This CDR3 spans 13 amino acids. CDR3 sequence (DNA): TGTGCCTGGAGTGTAATTAAGCATCAGCCCCAGCATTTT. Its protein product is CAWSVIKHQPQHF.

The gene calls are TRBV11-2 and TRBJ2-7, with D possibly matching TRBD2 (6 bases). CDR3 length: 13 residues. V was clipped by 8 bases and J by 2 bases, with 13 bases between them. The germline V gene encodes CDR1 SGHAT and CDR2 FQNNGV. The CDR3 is CASGSLAPYEQYF. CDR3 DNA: TGTGCCAGCGGGTCACTAGCCCCCTACGAGCAGTACTTC.

The CDR3 is CASSLGQGANNYGYTF. DNA for the CDR3: TGTGCCAGCAGCTTGGGACAGGGGGCTAATAACTATGGCTACACCTTC. The V call is TRBV4-2, the J call TRBJ1-2, with 12 positions matching TRBD1. Unmatched junction bases numbered 5, after V lost 5 bases and J lost 1 base. The CDR3 runs to 16 residues. CDR1 is LGHNA, CDR2 YNFKEQ, per germline.